These 8 T cell receptor beta chains were sequenced from one sample in a study of blood T cell repertoires in COVID-19. TCRdb's table, derived via immunoSEQ multiplex PCR, lists solely in-frame clones and lacks some. Among over 40,000 clones listed, over 80% were seen once. Sequenced: peripheral blood. The receptor source for this set is a man aged 40-55 years with acute or convalescent COVID-19.

This clone was seen once. This chain uses TRBV15 with TRBJ1-2; TRBD1 agrees at 8 bases. In germline, CDR1 is LNHNV, CDR2 YYDKDF (reference sequence). This CDR3 has 16 amino acids. J was trimmed by 0 bases and V by 3 bases; bases with no gene match: 6. The CDR3 loop reads CATSRTGDRSNYGYTF. The CDR3 DNA sequence: TGTGCCACCAGCAGGACGGGGGACAGGTCTAACTATGGCTACACCTTC.

This chain links TRBV24-1 with TRBJ2-5, with D possibly matching TRBD2 (5 bases). The V gene lost 4 bases and the J gene lost 3 bases, with 14 bases spanning the gap. Germline V gives CDR1 KGHDR, CDR2 SFDVKD. This CDR3 is built from 15 residues. The CDR3 nucleotides are TGTGCCACCAGTGACCCCGCCGGGAAGGAAGAGACCCAGTACTTC. Encoded protein: CATSDPAGKEETQYF.

The chain recombines TRBV7-2 with TRBJ2-1; maybe TRBD2 (6 bases). The CDR3 extends over 17 amino acids. CDR1 and CDR2 from the germline V gene are SGHTA and FQGNSA. The V end lost 2 bases, the J end lost 5 bases, and 19 bases lay between the germline ends. The CDR3 DNA sequence: TGTGCCAGCAGCTTATTCGCTAGCGCATCGTCCGACAATGAGCAGTTCTTC. It specifies CASSLFASASSDNEQFF. Complete variable domain (other parts from reference TRBV7-2 and TRBJ2-1): GAGVSQSPSNKVTEKGKDVELRCDPISGHTALYWYRQSLGQGLEFLIYFQGNSAPDKSGLPSDRFSAERTGGSVSTLTIQRTQQEDSAVYLCASSLFASASSDNEQFFGPGTRLTVL.

V is TRBV19 and J is TRBJ1-4; D not certain. CDR1 LNHDA and CDR2 SQIVND come from the germline V gene (reference sequence). CDR3 length: 15 amino acids. Trimming left V 5 bases short and J 0 bases short, with 10 bases between. The CDR3 protein is CASSLLQSTNEKLFF. The CDR3, as DNA: TGTGCCAGTAGTCTGCTACAGTCAACTAATGAAAAACTGTTTTTT.

The chain joins TRBV3-1 (or the pseudogene TRBV3-2) to TRBJ2-5; 10 nucleotides line up with TRBD2. CDR3 length: 17 residues. V was clipped by 5 bases and J by 0 bases; unmatched bases: 9. Germline CDR1 is LGHDT and CDR2 is YNNKEL (reference sequence). The chain's CDR3 is CASSNRDSGGYQETQYF. DNA for the CDR3: TGTGCCAGCAGCAATCGGGATAGCGGGGGGTACCAAGAGACCCAGTACTTC.

This clone has a single count. The chain joins TRBV18 to TRBJ1-3; unclear D gene. The CDR3 spans 14 residues. V was cut by 8 bases and J by 0 bases, with 11 bases left in between. Germline CDR1 is KGHSH and CDR2 is LQKENI. As DNA, the CDR3 is TGTGCCAGCCGAGAGTCAAACTCTGGAAACACCATATATTTT. Its translation is CASRESNSGNTIYF.

V is TRBV5-1 and J is TRBJ1-5; TRBD1 agrees at 7 bases. J was trimmed by 0 bases and V by 4 bases; bases with no gene match: 4. The CDR3 has 15 residues. Germline values: CDR1 SGHRS, CDR2 YFSETQ. CDR3 region: CASSTGEYSNQPQHF. The DNA of the CDR3 is TGCGCCAGCAGCACAGGGGAATATAGCAATCAGCCCCAGCATTTT. Combining the CDR3 with reference TRBV5-1 and TRBJ1-5 gives the whole variable domain KAGVTQTPRYLIKTRGQQVTLSCSPISGHRSVSWYQQTPGQGLQFLFEYFSETQRNKGNFPGRFSGRQFSNSRSEMNVSTLELGDSALYLCASSTGEYSNQPQHFGDGTRLSIL.

The rearrangement joins TRBV5-1 to TRBJ2-3; D not resolved. The germline CDR1 and CDR2 sequences are SGHRS and YFSETQ. V lost 0 bases to trimming and J lost 7 bases, with 9 bases between them. The CDR3 loop spans 13 amino acids. CDR3 bases: TGCGCCAGCAGCTTGGGAGAGGTAAATACGCAGTATTTT. As protein: CASSLGEVNTQYF.